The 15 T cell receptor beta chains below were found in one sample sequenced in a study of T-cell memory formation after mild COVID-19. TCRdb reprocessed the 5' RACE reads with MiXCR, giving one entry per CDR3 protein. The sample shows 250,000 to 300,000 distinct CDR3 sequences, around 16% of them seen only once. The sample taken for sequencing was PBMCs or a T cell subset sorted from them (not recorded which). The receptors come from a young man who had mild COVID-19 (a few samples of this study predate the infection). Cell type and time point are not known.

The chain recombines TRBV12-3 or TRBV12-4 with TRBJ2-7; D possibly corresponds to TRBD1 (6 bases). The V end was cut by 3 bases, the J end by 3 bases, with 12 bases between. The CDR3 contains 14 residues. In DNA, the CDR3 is TGTGCCAGCAGTTTTGGGACAATTGGCTACGAGCAGTACGTC. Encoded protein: CASSFGTIGYEQYV.

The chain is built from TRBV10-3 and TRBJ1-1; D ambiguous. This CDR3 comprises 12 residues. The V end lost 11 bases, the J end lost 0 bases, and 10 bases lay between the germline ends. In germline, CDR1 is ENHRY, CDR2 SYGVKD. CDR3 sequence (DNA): TGTGCCTCAGCTCCGATGAACACTGAAGCTTTCTTT. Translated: CASAPMNTEAFF.

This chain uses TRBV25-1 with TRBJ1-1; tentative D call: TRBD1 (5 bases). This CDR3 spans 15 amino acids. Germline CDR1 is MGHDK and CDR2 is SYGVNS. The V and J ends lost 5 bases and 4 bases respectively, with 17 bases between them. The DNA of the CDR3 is TGTGCCAGCAGTTTGAACTCTGCAGGGACCACTGAAGCTTTCTTT. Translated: CASSLNSAGTTEAFF.

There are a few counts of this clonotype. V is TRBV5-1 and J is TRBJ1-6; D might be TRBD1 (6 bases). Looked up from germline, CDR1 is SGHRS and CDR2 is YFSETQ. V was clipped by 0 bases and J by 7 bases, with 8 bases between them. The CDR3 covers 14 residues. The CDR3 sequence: CASSLGDTNSPLHF. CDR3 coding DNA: TGCGCCAGCAGCTTGGGGGACACGAATTCACCCCTCCACTTT. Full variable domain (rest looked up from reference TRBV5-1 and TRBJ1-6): KAGVTQTPRYLIKTRGQQVTLSCSPISGHRSVSWYQQTPGQGLQFLFEYFSETQRNKGNFPGRFSGRQFSNSRSEMNVSTLELGDSALYLCASSLGDTNSPLHFGNGTRLTVT.

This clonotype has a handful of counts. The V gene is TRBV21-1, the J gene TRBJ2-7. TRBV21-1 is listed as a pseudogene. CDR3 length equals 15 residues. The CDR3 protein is CATKTAAALSYEQYF. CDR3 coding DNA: TGTGCCACCAAAACCGCAGCAGCTCTATCCTACGAGCAGTACTTC.

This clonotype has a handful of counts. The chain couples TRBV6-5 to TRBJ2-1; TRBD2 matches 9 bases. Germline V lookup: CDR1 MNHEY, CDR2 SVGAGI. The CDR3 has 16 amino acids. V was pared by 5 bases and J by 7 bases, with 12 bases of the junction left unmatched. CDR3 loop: CASSISGLAFMNEQFF. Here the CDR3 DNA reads TGTGCCAGCAGTATTTCGGGACTAGCCTTTATGAATGAGCAGTTCTTC.

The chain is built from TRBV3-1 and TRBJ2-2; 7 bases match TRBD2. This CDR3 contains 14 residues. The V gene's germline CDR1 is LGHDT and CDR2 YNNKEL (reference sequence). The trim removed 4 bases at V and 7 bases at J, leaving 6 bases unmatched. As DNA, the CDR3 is TGTGCCAGCAGCCCGACAGCGGGGCACGGGGAGCTGTTTTTT. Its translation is CASSPTAGHGELFF.

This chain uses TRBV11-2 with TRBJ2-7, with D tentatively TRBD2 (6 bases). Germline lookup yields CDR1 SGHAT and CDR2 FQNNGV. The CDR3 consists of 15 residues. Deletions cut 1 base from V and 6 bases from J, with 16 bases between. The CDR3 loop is CASSLVPGRPLEQYV. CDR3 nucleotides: TGTGCCAGCAGCTTAGTTCCAGGGAGGCCCCTCGAGCAGTACGTC.

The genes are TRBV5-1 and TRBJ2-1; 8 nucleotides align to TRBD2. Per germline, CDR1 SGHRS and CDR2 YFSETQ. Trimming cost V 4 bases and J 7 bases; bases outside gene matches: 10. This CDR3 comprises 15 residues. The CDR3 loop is CASSPLAEGGNEQFF. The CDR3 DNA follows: TGCGCCAGCAGCCCACTAGCGGAGGGTGGTAATGAGCAGTTCTTC.

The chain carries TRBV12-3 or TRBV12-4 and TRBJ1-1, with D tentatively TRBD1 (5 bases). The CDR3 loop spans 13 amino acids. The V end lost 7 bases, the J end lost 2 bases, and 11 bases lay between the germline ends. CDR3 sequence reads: CASIERGNTEAFF. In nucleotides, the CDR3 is TGTGCCAGCATCGAAAGGGGAAACACTGAAGCTTTCTTT.

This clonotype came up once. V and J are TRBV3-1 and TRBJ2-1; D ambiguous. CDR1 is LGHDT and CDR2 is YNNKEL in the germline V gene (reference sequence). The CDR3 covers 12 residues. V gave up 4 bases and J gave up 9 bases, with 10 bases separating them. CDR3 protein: CASSRTTGEQFF. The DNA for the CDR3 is TGTGCCAGCAGCCGAACTACTGGTGAGCAGTTCTTC.

CDR3 amino acids: CASSQGLGSYNEQFF. The CDR3 nucleotides read TGTGCCAGCAGCCAGGGATTGGGGTCCTACAATGAGCAGTTCTTC. The chain employs TRBV4-2 and TRBJ2-1; D is ambiguous. The CDR3 sequence is 15 residues long. Trimming stripped 3 bases from V and 1 base from J, with 10 bases between. The germline V gene has CDR1 LGHNA and CDR2 YNFKEQ.

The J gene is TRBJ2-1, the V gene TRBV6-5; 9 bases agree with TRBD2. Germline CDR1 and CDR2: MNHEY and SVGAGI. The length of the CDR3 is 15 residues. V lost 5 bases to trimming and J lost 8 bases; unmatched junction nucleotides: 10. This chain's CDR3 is CASSVSAGGPHEQFF. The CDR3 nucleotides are TGTGCCAGCAGTGTATCGGCGGGGGGGCCCCATGAGCAGTTCTTC.

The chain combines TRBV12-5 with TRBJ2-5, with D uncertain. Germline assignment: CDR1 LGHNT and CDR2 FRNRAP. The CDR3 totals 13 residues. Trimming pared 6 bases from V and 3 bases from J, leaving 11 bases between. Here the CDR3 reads CASGGPTEETQYF. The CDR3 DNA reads TGTGCTAGTGGCGGCCCCACGGAAGAGACCCAGTACTTC.

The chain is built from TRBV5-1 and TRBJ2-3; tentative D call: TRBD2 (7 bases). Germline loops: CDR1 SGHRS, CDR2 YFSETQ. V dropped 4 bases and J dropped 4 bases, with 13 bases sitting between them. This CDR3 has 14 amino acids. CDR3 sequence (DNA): TGCGCCAGCAGCCGTGGGGGGGGCTCAGATACGCAGTATTTT. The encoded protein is CASSRGGGSDTQYF.